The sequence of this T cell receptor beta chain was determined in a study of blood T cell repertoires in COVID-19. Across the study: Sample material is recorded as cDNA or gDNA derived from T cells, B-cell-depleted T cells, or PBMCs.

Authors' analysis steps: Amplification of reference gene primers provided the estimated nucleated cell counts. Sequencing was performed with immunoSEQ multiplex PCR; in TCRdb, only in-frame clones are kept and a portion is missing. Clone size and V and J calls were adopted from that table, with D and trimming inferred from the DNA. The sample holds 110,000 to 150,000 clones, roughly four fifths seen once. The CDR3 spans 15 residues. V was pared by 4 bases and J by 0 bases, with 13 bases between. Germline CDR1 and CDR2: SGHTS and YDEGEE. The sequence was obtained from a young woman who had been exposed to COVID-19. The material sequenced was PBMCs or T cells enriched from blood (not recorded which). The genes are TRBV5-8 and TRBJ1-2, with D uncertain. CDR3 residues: CASSSPAGSNYGYTF. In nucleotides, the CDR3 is TGTGCCAGCAGCAGCCCAGCGGGATCTAACTATGGCTACACCTTC.